These 17 T cell receptor beta chains were all obtained from the same sample, sequenced in a study of shared clonotypes between healthy human individuals. Assay used: immunoSEQ multiplex PCR; TCRdb lists only in-frame clones, some missing. The table includes 2 million to 2.5 million clones, over 85% detected once. The sample consisted of naive CD4+ T cells from PBMCs. Subset indicated: CD45RA+ positively selected. The receptors were gathered from a man in his late teens or twenties in good health. Some clones in this sample may be carry-over from other donors' samples.

V and J are TRBV2 and TRBJ2-3, with TRBD2 as a possible D gene (6 bases). The germline V gene has CDR1 SNHLY and CDR2 FYNNEI. This CDR3 comprises 13 residues. The V end lost 9 bases, the J end lost 2 bases, and 12 bases lay between the germline ends. CDR3: CASQSGDTDTQYF. CDR3 coding DNA: TGTGCCAGTCAGTCGGGGGACACAGATACGCAGTATTTT. The full variable domain, its missing parts supplied by reference TRBV2 and TRBJ2-3, is EPEVTQTPSHQVTQMGQEVILRCVPISNHLYFYWYRQILGQKVEFLVSFYNNEISEKSEIFDDQFSVERPDGSNFTLKIRSTKLEDSAMYFCASQSGDTDTQYFGPGTRLTVL.

The chain has TRBV19 and TRBJ2-3; the D gene is possibly TRBD2 (6 bases). The V gene lost 4 bases and the J gene lost 7 bases, with 12 bases spanning the gap. Germline loops: CDR1 LNHDA, CDR2 SQIVND (reference sequence). This CDR3 has 13 amino acids. The CDR3 sequence is CASSTEGWNTQYF. In DNA form, the CDR3 reads TGTGCCAGTAGTACGGAGGGTTGGAATACGCAGTATTTT. The full variable domain, its missing parts supplied by reference TRBV19 and TRBJ2-3, is DGGITQSPKYLFRKEGQNVTLSCEQNLNHDAMYWYRQDPGQGLRLIYYSQIVNDFQKGDIAEGYSVSREKKESFPLTVTSAQKNPTAFYLCASSTEGWNTQYFGPGTRLTVL.

As concerns this clone: Other DNA sequences within the sample encode an identical CDR3. The gene calls are TRBV9 and TRBJ2-5, with 8 positions matching TRBD2. CDR1 is SGDLS and CDR2 is YYNGEE in the germline V gene. V was pared by 4 bases and J by 2 bases, with 1 base of the junction left unmatched. This CDR3 region has 13 residues. The CDR3 sequence is CASSSSGQETQYF. CDR3 DNA: TGTGCCAGCAGCTCTAGCGGGCAAGAGACCCAGTACTTC. Drawing the rest from reference TRBV9 and TRBJ2-5, the complete variable domain is DSGVTQTPKHLITATGQRVTLRCSPRSGDLSVYWYQQSLDQGLQFLIQYYNGEERAKGNILERFSAQQFPDLHSELNLSSLELGDSALYFCASSSSGQETQYFGPGTRLLVL.

V usage is TRBV20-1 and J usage is TRBJ2-3; TRBD1 or TRBD2 may be the D gene (6 bases each). The CDR3 sequence is 11 residues long. V dropped 7 bases and J dropped 10 bases, with 15 bases sitting between them. From germline, CDR1 is DFQATT and CDR2 SNEGSKA (reference sequence). CDR3 in amino acids: CSGGRDLAQYF. The CDR3 nucleotides are TGCAGTGGGGGGCGGGACCTAGCGCAGTATTTT.

V is TRBV28 and J is TRBJ2-3; D call uncertain. There are 13 residues in the CDR3. Looked up from germline, CDR1 is MDHEN and CDR2 is SYDVKM. Between the trimmed V and J ends, which lost 3 bases and 2 bases, there was a span of 6 bases. The CDR3 DNA reads as TGTGCCAGCAGTTTTGTGTCCACAGATACGCAGTATTTT. As protein: CASSFVSTDTQYF.

The gene calls are TRBV30 and TRBJ1-2, with 7 bases matching TRBD1. CDR1 GTSNPN and CDR2 SVGIG come from the germline V gene (reference sequence). Trimming took 2 bases from V and 8 from J; bases not matched to a gene: 8. CDR3 length equals 13 residues. For the CDR3, the DNA is TGTGCCTGGAGTTATCTCGACAGGGTCGGCTACACCTTC. Translated, it gives CAWSYLDRVGYTF.

The chain links TRBV2 to TRBJ1-5; 7 bases agree with TRBD1. Unmatched junction bases numbered 4, after V lost 11 bases and J lost 0 bases. Germline V CDR1 and CDR2: SNHLY, FYNNEI. There are 13 residues in the CDR3. Written as DNA, the CDR3 is TGTGCCGCCCAGGGGGATAGCAATCAGCCCCAGCATTTT. It encodes CAAQGDSNQPQHF. Full variable domain (remainder filled in from reference TRBV2 and TRBJ1-5): EPEVTQTPSHQVTQMGQEVILRCVPISNHLYFYWYRQILGQKVEFLVSFYNNEISEKSEIFDDQFSVERPDGSNFTLKIRSTKLEDSAMYFCAAQGDSNQPQHFGDGTRLSIL.

The chain recombines TRBV2 with TRBJ1-4; no reliable D call. Trimming pared 6 bases from V and 5 bases from J, leaving 13 bases between. The CDR3 covers 14 residues. Per germline, CDR1 SNHLY and CDR2 FYNNEI. The CDR3 protein is CASSMAGVNEKLFF. CDR3 in DNA: TGTGCCAGCAGCATGGCAGGAGTCAATGAAAAACTGTTTTTT.

The rearrangement joins TRBV5-1 to TRBJ1-3, with TRBD1 identical over 9 bases. Germline values: CDR1 SGHRS, CDR2 YFSETQ. Trimming removed 4 bases from V and 3 bases from J; junction bases left unmatched: 5. CDR3 length: 15 residues. The CDR3 DNA reads as TGCGCCAGCAGCCCCCGGGGACAGGGTGGAAACACCATATATTTT. This gives the protein CASSPRGQGGNTIYF.

Here the CDR3 reads CSVELDRATDTQYF. The CDR3 nucleotides are TGCAGCGTTGAACTGGACAGGGCCACAGATACGCAGTATTTT. The chain joins TRBV29-1 to TRBJ2-3; 8 bases fit TRBD1. This CDR3 is 14 amino acids long. Germline V gene data show CDR1 as SQVTM and CDR2 as ANQGSEA. Trimming took 2 bases from V and 2 from J; bases not matched to a gene: 3.

This chain uses TRBV11-2 with TRBJ2-2; D ambiguous. V dropped 6 bases and J dropped 4 bases, with 12 bases sitting between them. This CDR3 is built from 14 residues. Looked up from germline, CDR1 is SGHAT and CDR2 is FQNNGV. The CDR3 loop is CASSPVGGTGELFF. As DNA, the CDR3 is TGTGCCAGCAGTCCTGTCGGCGGCACCGGGGAGCTGTTTTTT.

The chain has TRBV11-2 and TRBJ2-7; D might be TRBD1 or TRBD2, each matching 5 bases. V was shortened by 2 bases and J by 3 bases, with 17 bases between the two germline ends. CDR1 is SGHAT and CDR2 is FQNNGV in the germline V gene. The CDR3 totals 16 residues. The CDR3 reads CASSLHSGTGIYEQYF. The CDR3 DNA reads TGTGCCAGCAGCTTACATTCGGGGACCGGAATCTACGAGCAGTACTTC.

The V call is TRBV6-1, the J call TRBJ1-1; D may be TRBD1 (6 bases). Germline CDR1 MNHNS, CDR2 SASEGT. Between the trimmed V and J ends, which lost 11 bases and 3 bases, there was a span of 19 bases. This CDR3 contains 14 residues. The CDR3 region is CAGTSGGGDTEAFF. Written as DNA, the CDR3 is TGTGCCGGGACATCGGGCGGGGGGGACACTGAAGCTTTCTTT.

The chain recombines TRBV28 with TRBJ2-2, with a tentative D call TRBD1 (7 bases). The CDR3 extends over 17 amino acids. V lost 6 bases and J 6 bases, leaving 23 bases between the germline ends. Looked up from germline, CDR1 is MDHEN and CDR2 is SYDVKM. CDR3 DNA sequence: TGTGCCAGCAGCTTGGATAGGGGGCAGCGGGCCCCCGGGGAGCTGTTTTTT. It encodes CASSLDRGQRAPGELFF.

This clone showed up just once. The chain is built from TRBV4-1 and TRBJ1-1; D gene unclear. This CDR3 has 14 amino acids. Germline-derived CDR1 and CDR2 are MGHRA and YSYEKL. V lost 3 bases to trimming and J lost 5 bases, with 13 bases between them. CDR3 coding DNA: TGCGCCAGCAGCCAGGGGTATAAGAGGACTGAAGCTTTCTTT. Its translation is CASSQGYKRTEAFF.

The rearrangement links TRBV2 to TRBJ2-7, with TRBD2 matching over 7 bases. The V and J ends lost 4 bases and 3 bases, in that order; junction bases with no gene match: 3. This CDR3 contains 13 residues. Germline V gene lookup returns CDR1 SNHLY and CDR2 FYNNEI. As DNA, the CDR3 is TGTGCCAGCAGTGTTGCGGGAGTCTACGAGCAGTACTTC. It specifies CASSVAGVYEQYF.

The J gene is TRBJ2-5, the V gene TRBV19, with TRBD1 matching over 7 bases. This CDR3 has 14 amino acids. Per germline, CDR1 LNHDA and CDR2 SQIVND (reference sequence). V lost 3 bases, J lost 5 bases, and 6 bases stayed unmatched. The CDR3 protein is CASSMRGLRETQYF. The DNA of the CDR3 is TGTGCCAGTAGTATGAGGGGGCTCAGGGAGACCCAGTACTTC.